The T cell receptor beta chain under discussion was sequenced for a study of shared clonotypes between healthy human individuals. The length of the CDR3 is 15 residues. Looked up from germline, CDR1 is LNHNV and CDR2 is YYDKDF (reference sequence). Trimming took off 0 bases at V and 0 bases at J, with 6 bases between the two ends. Sorted subsets were amplified in replicate PCRs using 200 ng DNA, tens of thousands of T cell genomes. Sequenced by immunoSEQ multiplex PCR; TCRdb stores in-frame clones only, minus some. The table has some 1,400,000 clones, 96% seen once. This receptor was obtained from a man aged 25-40 years in good health. The sequencing sample was made of naive CD4+ T cells sorted from blood. Subset indicated: CD45RA+ positively selected. The rearrangement uses TRBV15 and TRBJ2-1; a possible D gene is TRBD1 (5 bases). The DNA for the CDR3 is TGTGCCACCAGCAGAGAACAGGTCTCCTACAATGAGCAGTTCTTC. This encodes CATSREQVSYNEQFF.